This record concerns one T cell receptor beta chain sequence. The source of the sample is a study of OX40 agonist ivuxolimab in advanced cancers. Germline loops: CDR1 GTSNPN, CDR2 SVGIG (reference sequence). The CDR3 totals 13 residues. Deletions cut 0 bases from V and 2 bases from J, with 8 bases between. Produced via immunoSEQ multiplex PCR; TCRdb's table is partial and in-frame only. The repertoire holds some 72,000 clones, with about 90% as singletons. V usage is TRBV30 and J usage is TRBJ2-7, with D perhaps TRBD2 (5 bases). This receptor was obtained from an adult with an advanced solid tumor such as melanoma, head and neck, liver or kidney cancer. The sample here was CD4+ or CD8+ T cells sorted from blood, taken in a trial of the OX40 agonist ivuxolimab. Here the CDR3 DNA reads TGTGCCTGGAGTGTCCCGGGGACCTACGAGCAGTACTTC. It translates to CAWSVPGTYEQYF.